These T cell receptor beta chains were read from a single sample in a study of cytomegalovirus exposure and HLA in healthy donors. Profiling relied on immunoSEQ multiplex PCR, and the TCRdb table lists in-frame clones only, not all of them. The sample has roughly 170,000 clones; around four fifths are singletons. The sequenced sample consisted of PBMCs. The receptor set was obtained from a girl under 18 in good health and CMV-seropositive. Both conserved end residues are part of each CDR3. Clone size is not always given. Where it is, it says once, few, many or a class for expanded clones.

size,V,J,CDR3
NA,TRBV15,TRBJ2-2,CATSSGTSGGAWTGELFF
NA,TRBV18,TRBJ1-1,CASSPLGLVGGTEAFF
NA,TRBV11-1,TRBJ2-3,CASSLAITVGTGGKDTQYF
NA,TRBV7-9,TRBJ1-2,CASRQGRDYGYTF
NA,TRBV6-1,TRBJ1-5,CASSGGQGEGQPQHF
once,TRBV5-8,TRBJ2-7,CASGRWGRSYEQYF
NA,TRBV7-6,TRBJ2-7,CASSLHRGYEQYF
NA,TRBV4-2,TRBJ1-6,CASSQDRFNSPLHF
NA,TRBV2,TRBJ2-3,CASSAESQGYTQYF
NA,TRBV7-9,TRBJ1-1,CASSQRTRPTEAFF
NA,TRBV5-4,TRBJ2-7,CASSLVGGEQYF
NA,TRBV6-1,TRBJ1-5,CASSRGQGQPQHF
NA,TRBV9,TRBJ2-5,CASSVTGRGVGTGGETQYF
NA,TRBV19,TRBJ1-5,CASSIALQGSFQPQHF
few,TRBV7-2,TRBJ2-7,CASSLADGGAYEQYF
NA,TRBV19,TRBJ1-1,CASSKTGVYTEAFF
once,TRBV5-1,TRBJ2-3,CASSFRGYTDTQYF
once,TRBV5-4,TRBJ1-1,CASSLARKVNTEAFF
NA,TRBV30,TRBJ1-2,CAWSRQGYRLGYGYTF
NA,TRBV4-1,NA,CASSQESHYEQYF
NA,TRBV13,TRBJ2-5,CASSLGVETQYF
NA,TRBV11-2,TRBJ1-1,CASSFGLEAFF
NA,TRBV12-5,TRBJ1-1,CASGLGHPNTEAFF
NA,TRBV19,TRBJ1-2,CASSVPDLRYGYTF
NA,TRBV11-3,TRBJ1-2,CASSLGAPGDYGYTF
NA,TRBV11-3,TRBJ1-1,CASSLNRDTEAFF
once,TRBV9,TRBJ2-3,CASSVRGGGPTDTQYF
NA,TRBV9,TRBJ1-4,CASSLGQGAEKLFF
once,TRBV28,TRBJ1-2,CASSLRGGTDLIVNYGYTF
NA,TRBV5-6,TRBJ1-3,CASSLVAGAAGNTIYF
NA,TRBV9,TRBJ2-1,CASSVEPGDVTGEQFF
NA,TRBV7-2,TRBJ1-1,CASSPNSNTEAFF
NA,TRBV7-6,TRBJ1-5,CASSPSPGYGNQPQHF
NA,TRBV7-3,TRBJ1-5,CASSRGANQPQHF
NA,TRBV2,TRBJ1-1,CASSASWGLTEAFF
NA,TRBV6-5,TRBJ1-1,CASSANTIEAFF
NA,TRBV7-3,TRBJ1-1,CASSPRQGTNTEAFF